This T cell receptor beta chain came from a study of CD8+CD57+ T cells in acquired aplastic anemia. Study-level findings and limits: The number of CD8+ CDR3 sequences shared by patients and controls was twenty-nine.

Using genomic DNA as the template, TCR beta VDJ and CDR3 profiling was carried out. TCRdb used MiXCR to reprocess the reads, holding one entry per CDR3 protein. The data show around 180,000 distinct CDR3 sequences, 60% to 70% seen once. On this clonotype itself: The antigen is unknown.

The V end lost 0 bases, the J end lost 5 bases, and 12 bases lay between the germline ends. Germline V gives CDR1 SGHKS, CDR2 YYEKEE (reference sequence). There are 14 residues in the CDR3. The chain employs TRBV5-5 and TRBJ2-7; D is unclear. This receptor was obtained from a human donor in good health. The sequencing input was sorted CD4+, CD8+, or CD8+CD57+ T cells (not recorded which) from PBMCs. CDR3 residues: CASSLAVPRDEQYF. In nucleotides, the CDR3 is TGTGCCAGCAGCTTGGCGGTTCCAAGGGACGAGCAGTACTTC.